This section outlines one TCR beta chain sequence together with its context. No antigen is known for it. Germline V gene lookup returns CDR1 MNHEY and CDR2 SVGEGT. Trimming removed 0 bases at V and 5 bases at J, with 5 bases between. This CDR3 region has 12 residues. Here immunoSEQ multiplex PCR was the method, and the copy in TCRdb shows in-frame clones only, minus some. The data contain 100,000 to 150,000 clones, about 89% of them singletons. These data come from a study of T cell responses to AZD1222 COVID-19 vaccine. Study summary: Second doses at about 4 or about 12 weeks were pooled. Study-level findings and limits: Seropositive AZD1222 recipients at baseline numbered only 5 or 6.

The sequences come from peripheral blood, collected on day 0 of AZD1222 vaccination. The V and J genes are TRBV6-2 or TRBV6-3 and TRBJ2-7; D remains unclear. The sequence came from an adult in good health. The CDR3 DNA follows: TGTGCCAGCAGTTACTCGAGCCACGAGCAGTACTTC. It translates to CASSYSSHEQYF.